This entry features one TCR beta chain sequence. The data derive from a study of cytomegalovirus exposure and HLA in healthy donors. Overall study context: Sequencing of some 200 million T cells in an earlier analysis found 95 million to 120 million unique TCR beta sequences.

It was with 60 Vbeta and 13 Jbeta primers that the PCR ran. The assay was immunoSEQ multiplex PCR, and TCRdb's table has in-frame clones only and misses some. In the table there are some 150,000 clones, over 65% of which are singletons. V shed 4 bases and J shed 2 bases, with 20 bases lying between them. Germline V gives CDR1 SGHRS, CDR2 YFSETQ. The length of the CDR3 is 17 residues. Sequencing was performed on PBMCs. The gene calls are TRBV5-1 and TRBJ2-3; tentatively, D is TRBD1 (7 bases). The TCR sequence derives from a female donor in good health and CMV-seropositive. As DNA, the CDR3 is TGCGCCAGCAGCCAGGGGGAGGCTAGCCTATTCACAGATACGCAGTATTTT. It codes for CASSQGEASLFTDTQYF.